This TCR beta chain comes out of a study of Ad26.COV2.S vaccination and SARS-CoV-2 variants. Whole-study findings and limits: The study found higher spike-specific TCR breadth in vaccine than placebo recipients. Following vaccination, spike-specific CD8+ and CD4+ T cell responses reportedly exhibited substantial breadth.

Germline assignment: CDR1 LNHDA and CDR2 SQIVND (reference sequence). The length of the CDR3 is 13 residues. V was cut by 6 bases and J by 2 bases, with 10 bases left in between. Details on this clone: Its antigen is not identified.

Described treatment: around 19 received Ad26.COV2.S at low or high dose, single or two shots; roughly 5 received placebo; per-sample allocation not given. Samples analyzed were those drawn on day 63 after the first vaccine or placebo injection. A Boston adult aged 18-55 years was the donor. Clones were sequenced by immunoSEQ multiplex PCR, and TCRdb holds only the in-frame ones, with some missing. The data hold a few hundred thousand clones, with around 82% observed a single time. The genes are TRBV19 and TRBJ1-1; D perhaps matches TRBD1 (5 bases). This clonotype was sampled from a person between 18 and 65 years old who received the Ad26.COV2.S COVID-19 vaccine or a placebo. The sequenced sample was peripheral blood, obtained in a trial of Ad26.COV2.S vaccine versus placebo. DNA for the CDR3: TGTGCCAGTAGGCTAGGGGCTAACACTGAAGCTTTCTTT. It yields the protein CASRLGANTEAFF. Full variable domain (missing parts from reference TRBV19 and TRBJ1-1): DGGITQSPKYLFRKEGQNVTLSCEQNLNHDAMYWYRQDPGQGLRLIYYSQIVNDFQKGDIAEGYSVSREKKESFPLTVTSAQKNPTAFYLCASRLGANTEAFFGQGTRLTVV.